By frequency in the sample, the clone carrying this TCR beta chain is medium-sized. Its antigen remains unknown. The entry originates in a study of early T cells in non-severe SARS-CoV-2 infection. About the research overall: Unsorted whole blood bulk RNA was sequenced, with unpaired chains. Overall study findings and caveats: In VDJdb matching, anti-spike CD8 responses were favored while private and CD4 specificities went missing.

Tagging with unique molecular identifiers was applied to individual cDNA molecules. TCRdb called the 5' RACE reads again in MiXCR, with one record for every CDR3 protein. The sample has under 25,000 distinct CDR3 sequences; 5% are singletons. V gave up 5 bases and J gave up 0 bases, with 13 bases separating them. The CDR3 has 15 amino acids. In germline, CDR1 is SGHVS, CDR2 FQNEAQ. This receptor was taken from an adult who was a healthcare worker with PCR-confirmed SARS-CoV-2 infection or an uninfected control (not recorded which). Material for sequencing was whole blood. The V gene is TRBV7-8, the J gene TRBJ1-1; no definite D call. CDR3 sequence (DNA): TGTGCCAGCAGCCAGCGGACTTTCATGAACACTGAAGCTTTCTTT. Translating it yields CASSQRTFMNTEAFF.